The clone carrying this T cell receptor (beta chain) was seen at least ten times. One entry per CDR3 protein, called by TCRdb with MiXCR from the 5' RACE reads. Altogether tens of thousands of distinct CDR3 sequences are present, roughly 6.6% being singletons, with the ten largest covering around 5.1%. This sample was taken from a study of early T cells in non-severe SARS-CoV-2 infection. The wider study: Sequenced bulk RNA came from whole blood that was unsorted, and chains were unpaired.

The V end lost 0 bases, the J end lost 0 bases, and 17 bases lay between the germline ends. CDR1 is SGHTA, CDR2 FQGTGA, per germline. The CDR3 sequence is 18 residues long. The sequence was collected from an adult who was a healthcare worker with PCR-confirmed SARS-CoV-2 infection or an uninfected control (not recorded which). Sequenced sample: whole blood. This rearrangement joins TRBV7-3 to TRBJ1-1; possible D gene TRBD1, 6 bases. CDR3 residues: CASSLTKRGLPMNTEAFF. DNA of the CDR3: TGTGCCAGCAGCTTAACGAAGCGGGGGCTCCCCATGAACACTGAAGCTTTCTTT.